This entry lists 15 T cell receptor beta chains sequenced from one sample in a study of cytomegalovirus exposure and HLA in healthy donors. PCR primers comprised 60 Vbeta and 13 Jbeta primers. Profiled with immunoSEQ multiplex PCR; TCRdb holds only in-frame clones, not every one. This table holds 150,000 to 250,000 clones, around 81% found once. Input material: PBMCs. The receptor set was obtained from a man aged 25 to 45 in good health and CMV-seronegative.

Details on this clone: Within the sample, other DNA sequences also encode this same CDR3. The chain links TRBV5-6 to TRBJ1-1; TRBD1 might be the D (5 bases). This CDR3 region has 13 residues. The germline gives CDR1 SGHDT, CDR2 YYEEEE. The ends were cut back, 4 bases at V and 2 bases at J, with 9 bases in the middle. The CDR3 DNA reads TGTGCCAGCAGCGCGGGGGTTAACACTGAAGCTTTCTTT. Its translation: CASSAGVNTEAFF.

This clone was recorded a few times. The rearrangement joins TRBV19 to TRBJ2-1, with 8 bases that match TRBD2. V shed 1 base, J shed 1 base, and the junction held 9 bases outside the gene matches. Germline CDR1 LNHDA, CDR2 SQIVND (reference sequence). CDR3 length equals 18 residues. CDR3 amino acids: CASSIGVLAGLSYNEQFF. Written as DNA, the CDR3 is TGTGCCAGTAGTATAGGTGTGCTAGCGGGCCTATCCTACAATGAGCAGTTCTTC.

The chain combines TRBV7-7 with TRBJ2-1, with TRBD1 matching over 7 bases. Trimming removed 1 base from V and 6 bases from J; junction bases left unmatched: 9. Germline assignment: CDR1 SSHAT and CDR2 FNYEAQ (reference sequence). The CDR3 runs to 16 residues. CDR3 residues: CASSLGAGGRPNEQFF. For the CDR3, the DNA is TGTGCCAGCAGCTTAGGGGCAGGGGGTAGGCCCAATGAGCAGTTCTTC.

The genes are TRBV5-1 and TRBJ2-2; D not resolved. Per germline, CDR1 SGHRS and CDR2 YFSETQ. The CDR3 length is 16 residues. V was clipped by 0 bases and J by 1 base, with 10 bases between them. DNA of the CDR3: TGCGCCAGCAGCTTGGTCGCAGTGCTGAACACCGGGGAGCTGTTTTTT. It yields the protein CASSLVAVLNTGELFF.

The chain's CDR3 is CASSVDRAGVDEKLFF. The CDR3 nucleotides read TGCGCCAGCAGCGTAGACAGGGCCGGTGTGGATGAAAAACTGTTTTTT. This sequence joins TRBV5-1 and TRBJ1-4; 7 bases align to TRBD1. After removal of 4 bases from V and 6 bases from J, the junction contained 12 bases not matched to a gene. The CDR3 runs 16 residues. Germline V gene data show CDR1 as SGHRS and CDR2 as YFSETQ.

CDR3: CASSTNSGWGNNEQFF. CDR3 DNA: TGTGCCAGTAGCACAAATAGCGGGTGGGGTAACAATGAGCAGTTCTTC. This chain joins TRBV19 and TRBJ2-1; TRBD2 aligns across 7 bases. CDR1 and CDR2 from the germline V gene are LNHDA and SQIVND (reference sequence). V lost 6 bases to trimming and J lost 5 bases; unmatched junction nucleotides: 13. The CDR3 covers 16 residues.

This chain joins TRBV5-6 and TRBJ2-7; tentatively, D is TRBD1 (5 bases). CDR1 and CDR2 from the germline V gene are SGHDT and YYEEEE. Trimming cost V 2 bases and J 3 bases, with 24 bases left between them. The CDR3 sequence is 18 residues long. The CDR3 loop is CASSFLGHGIHNNYEQYF. The CDR3 nucleotides read TGTGCCAGCAGCTTTTTAGGACACGGTATCCATAACAACTACGAGCAGTACTTC.

The CDR3 nucleotides read TGTGCCAGCAGTCCCAACGCAGGCCACAATGAGCAGTTCTTC. This gives the protein CASSPNAGHNEQFF. The gene calls are TRBV27 and TRBJ2-1; D unresolved. The CDR3 consists of 14 residues. V was shortened by 5 bases and J by 5 bases, with 13 bases between the two germline ends. Germline loops: CDR1 MNHEY, CDR2 SMNVEV (reference sequence).

This chain uses TRBV6-6 with TRBJ2-7; D unclear. Germline V gene sequence: CDR1 MNHNY, CDR2 SVGAGI (reference sequence). With 5 bases removed from V and 4 bases from J, the gap between germline ends came to 15 bases. The CDR3 has 14 residues. The DNA of the CDR3 is TGTGCCAGCAGTCATCCCGGAGCTTGGTACGAGCAGTACTTC. Translated: CASSHPGAWYEQYF.

The chain has TRBV27 and TRBJ2-2; D uncertain. The V and J ends lost 7 bases and 6 bases respectively, with 9 bases between them. This CDR3 region has 12 residues. CDR1 is MNHEY and CDR2 is SMNVEV in the germline V gene (reference sequence). The CDR3 DNA is TGTGCCAGCATTATCTTCTCCGGGGAGCTGTTTTTT. Translated: CASIIFSGELFF.

Details on this clone: Additional DNA sequences in this sample encode the identical CDR3. The CDR3 sequence: CASSTRGTTEAFF. As DNA, the CDR3 is TGTGCCAGCAGCACGCGGGGAACAACTGAAGCTTTCTTT. The chain recombines TRBV11-1 with TRBJ1-1; D unclear. Germline V gene data show CDR1 as SGHAT and CDR2 as FQDESV (reference sequence). The CDR3 spans 13 residues. Between the trimmed V and J ends, which lost 5 bases and 5 bases, there was a span of 12 bases.

The genes are TRBV6-1 and TRBJ2-1, with D tentatively TRBD2 (5 bases). The V gene's germline CDR1 is MNHNS and CDR2 SASEGT. The germline V and J ends were trimmed by 2 bases and 15 bases, with 14 bases remaining between them. The CDR3 has 12 residues. The CDR3 DNA sequence: TGTGCCAGCAGTGAAAAGGGCTCGGCGGGGTTCTTC. It specifies CASSEKGSAGFF.

In this sample, this clone turned up a few times. Germline is not matched at one junction end, which may reflect a read error. The V and J genes are TRBV7-9 and TRBJ2-7; TRBD2 aligns across 7 bases. CDR1 and CDR2 from the germline V gene are SEHNR and FQNEAQ (reference sequence). This CDR3 has 16 amino acids. CDR3 loop: CASSYGLDKSSYEQHF. The CDR3 region has the DNA TGTGCCAGCAGCTACGGACTAGACAAGAGCTCCTACGAGCAGCACTTC. The whole variable domain, remainder taken from reference TRBV7-9 and TRBJ2-7, is DTGVSQNPRHKITKRGQNVTFRCDPISEHNRLYWYRQTLGQGPEFLTYFQNEAQLEKSRLLSDRFSAERPKGSFSTLEIQRTEQGDSAMYLCASSYGLDKSSYEQHFGPGTRLTVT.

The genes are TRBV9 and TRBJ2-5, with 7 bases fitting TRBD1. Unmatched junction bases numbered 2, after V lost 0 bases and J lost 3 bases. CDR1 is SGDLS and CDR2 is YYNGEE in the germline V gene. CDR3 size: 14 residues. The CDR3 reads CASSVDRGKETQYF. The CDR3 DNA reads as TGTGCCAGCAGCGTAGACAGGGGTAAAGAGACCCAGTACTTC.

V usage is TRBV2 and J usage is TRBJ1-1; no firm D call. Germline V gene lookup returns CDR1 SNHLY and CDR2 FYNNEI. There are 14 residues in the CDR3. V was pared by 4 bases and J by 3 bases, with 12 bases between. The CDR3 DNA follows: TGTGCCAGCAGTGTGGGGAGGGTGGACACTGAAGCTTTCTTT. Protein product: CASSVGRVDTEAFF.